Sequencing of this TCR beta chain was carried out in a study of control samples from healthy donors and cancer patients. Profiling relied on immunoSEQ multiplex PCR, and the TCRdb table lists in-frame clones only, not all of them. The sample lists some 410,000 clones; 80% to 95% were seen once. The sequence was obtained from a man aged 40-49 years with head and neck cancer. The sequenced sample consisted of PBMCs.

The CDR3 protein is CASSFWGSRGNTIYF. CDR3 DNA sequence: TGTGCCAGCAGTTTTTGGGGGTCGAGGGGAAACACCATATATTTT. The chain couples TRBV28 to TRBJ1-3, with a possible D match to TRBD1 (5 bases). The CDR3 is 15 residues long. Germline assignment: CDR1 MDHEN and CDR2 SYDVKM. V shed 3 bases and J shed 4 bases, with 13 bases lying between them. Full variable domain (rest looked up from reference TRBV28 and TRBJ1-3): DVKVTQSSRYLVKRTGEKVFLECVQDMDHENMFWYRQDPGLGLRLIYFSYDVKMKEKGDIPEGYSVSREKKERFSLILESASTNQTSMYLCASSFWGSRGNTIYFGEGSWLTVV.